These 32 T cell receptor beta chains share one sample of origin, sequenced in a study of blood T cell repertoires in COVID-19. Using immunoSEQ multiplex PCR, the repertoire was profiled, and TCRdb retains in-frame clones only, with some absent. In the table there are more than 100,000 clones, about two thirds of which are singletons. The specimen was peripheral blood. These receptors were obtained from a human donor with acute or convalescent COVID-19. The donor label of this sample is uncertain.

The chain employs TRBV3-1 (or the pseudogene TRBV3-2) and TRBJ2-7; D is unclear. The CDR3 has 14 residues. V gave up 1 base and J gave up 4 bases, with 11 bases separating them. Germline CDR1 is LGHDT and CDR2 is YNNKEL (reference sequence). CDR3 sequence reads: CASSQVQHGYEQYF. For the CDR3, the DNA is TGTGCCAGCAGCCAAGTCCAACACGGGTACGAGCAGTACTTC.

This clone was counted at least ten times. The chain is built from TRBV28 and TRBJ2-1, with TRBD2 matching over 9 bases. The junction had 5 bases not matched to a gene; V was cut back by 5 bases and J by 3 bases. The CDR3 is 15 residues long. CDR1 is MDHEN, CDR2 SYDVKM, per germline. CDR3 DNA: TGTGCCAGCAGTCCAAGCGGGGGGCTCTACAATGAGCAGTTCTTC. Translating gives CASSPSGGLYNEQFF.

The chain has TRBV11-2 and TRBJ1-3; 7 bases fit TRBD1. The CDR3 is 16 residues long. V dropped 3 bases and J dropped 0; count of bases not matched to a gene: 5. In germline, CDR1 is SGHAT, CDR2 FQNNGV. DNA for the CDR3: TGTGCCAGCAGCTTTCCCGGGACAGACTCTGGAAACACCATATATTTT. This sequence encodes CASSFPGTDSGNTIYF.

The rearrangement joins TRBV2 to TRBJ1-2, with D maybe TRBD1 (5 bases). This CDR3 spans 14 amino acids. Looked up from germline, CDR1 is SNHLY and CDR2 is FYNNEI. V was cut by 8 bases and J by 0 bases, with 13 bases left in between. CDR3 nucleotide sequence: TGTGCCAGCTCCGAGCGGGGGACTAACTATGGCTACACCTTC. Translating gives CASSERGTNYGYTF.

This clone has only a few counts. The chain carries TRBV6-5 and TRBJ2-7, with 10 nucleotides matching TRBD2. V gave up 10 bases and J gave up 1 base; unmatched junction bases: 10. Germline CDR1 is MNHEY and CDR2 is SVGAGI. CDR3 length equals 15 residues. Here the CDR3 reads CATTPELAGSYEQYF. CDR3 DNA: TGTGCCACTACGCCGGAACTAGCGGGATCCTACGAGCAGTACTTC.

The rearrangement links TRBV7-2 to TRBJ2-1; D is perhaps TRBD2 (6 bases). With 3 bases removed from V and 6 bases from J, the gap between germline ends came to 15 bases. Germline-derived CDR1 and CDR2 are SGHTA and FQGNSA. The CDR3 runs 15 residues. The CDR3 DNA follows: TGTGCCAGCAGCTTCCAGTCACTAGCAGGCAATGAGCAGTTCTTC. It translates to CASSFQSLAGNEQFF.

The rearrangement links TRBV10-3 to TRBJ2-7, with D uncertain. CDR3 length: 11 residues. Trimming took off 6 bases at V and 1 base at J, with 4 bases between the two ends. Germline loops: CDR1 ENHRY, CDR2 SYGVKD. The CDR3 spells CAIRQSYEQYF. For the CDR3, the DNA is TGTGCCATCAGACAGTCCTACGAGCAGTACTTC.

V usage is TRBV10-3 and J usage is TRBJ1-1; weak D call: TRBD1 (5 bases). Per germline, CDR1 ENHRY and CDR2 SYGVKD. CDR3 length: 13 amino acids. The V end lost 3 bases, the J end lost 3 bases, and 8 bases lay between the germline ends. The CDR3 spells CAISDRVDTEAFF. The CDR3 nucleotides are TGTGCCATCAGTGACAGGGTGGACACTGAAGCTTTCTTT.

The V call is TRBV5-1, the J call TRBJ2-4; 8 bases fit TRBD1. The CDR3 runs to 14 residues. Germline V gene lookup returns CDR1 SGHRS and CDR2 YFSETQ. V was clipped by 0 bases and J by 8 bases; unmatched bases: 4. CDR3 coding DNA: TGCGCCAGCAGCTTGGGGACAGGGTTAGACATTCAGTACTTC. Translation gives CASSLGTGLDIQYF. The whole variable domain, remainder taken from reference TRBV5-1 and TRBJ2-4, is KAGVTQTPRYLIKTRGQQVTLSCSPISGHRSVSWYQQTPGQGLQFLFEYFSETQRNKGNFPGRFSGRQFSNSRSEMNVSTLELGDSALYLCASSLGTGLDIQYFGAGTRLSVL.

V usage is TRBV6-1 and J usage is TRBJ1-1; D is ambiguous. Germline-derived CDR1 and CDR2 are MNHNS and SASEGT. The length of the CDR3 is 15 residues. V shed 2 bases and J shed 0 bases, with 10 bases lying between them. DNA for the CDR3: TGTGCCAGCAGTGAACTTCTCAGTCTGAACACTGAAGCTTTCTTT. Translated: CASSELLSLNTEAFF.

This clone was detected only once. DNA of the CDR3: TGCGCCAGCAGCTCCAGTGGACAGGGGACGGGGGCCAACGTCCTGACTTTC. It translates to CASSSSGQGTGANVLTF. The rearrangement uses TRBV5-1 and TRBJ2-6; TRBD1 agrees at 9 bases. J lost 4 bases, V lost 3 bases, and 8 bases had no gene match. The CDR3 is made up of 17 amino acids. Germline CDR1 SGHRS, CDR2 YFSETQ.

This clone occurred a few times. This chain links TRBV18 with TRBJ2-1; 13 bases are a match to TRBD2. Germline V gene lookup returns CDR1 KGHSH and CDR2 LQKENI. J was trimmed by 4 bases and V by 2 bases; bases with no gene match: 2. The CDR3 is 16 amino acids. CDR3 nucleotide sequence: TGTGCCAGCTCACCAGGGACTAGCGGGACTTACAATGAGCAGTTCTTC. Its translation is CASSPGTSGTYNEQFF. The full variable domain, completed using reference TRBV18 and TRBJ2-1, is NAGVMQNPRHLVRRRGQEARLRCSPMKGHSHVYWYRQLPEEGLKFMVYLQKENIIDESGMPKERFSAEFPKEGPSILRIQQVVRGDSAAYFCASSPGTSGTYNEQFFGPGTRLTVL.

The chain is built from TRBV15 and TRBJ1-5; unclear D gene. This CDR3 is 16 amino acids long. Trimming removed 0 bases at V and 3 bases at J, with 12 bases between. Germline V gene data show CDR1 as LNHNV and CDR2 as YYDKDF (reference sequence). Here the CDR3 reads CATSRESLRSNQPQHF. The DNA of the CDR3 is TGTGCCACCAGCAGAGAGAGCCTTCGGTCCAATCAGCCCCAGCATTTT.

This rearrangement joins TRBV4-1 to TRBJ2-6; weak D call: TRBD1 (6 bases). Germline loops: CDR1 MGHRA, CDR2 YSYEKL. V shed 0 bases and J shed 1 base, with 13 bases lying between them. The CDR3 contains 18 residues. Written as DNA, the CDR3 is TGCGCCAGCAGCCAAGATGGGATGGGGGCATCTGGGGCCAACGTCCTGACTTTC. It is translated as CASSQDGMGASGANVLTF.

There are many counts of this clone. This chain uses TRBV30 with TRBJ2-1; 7 bases map to TRBD1. The CDR3 runs to 14 residues. V was clipped by 6 bases and J by 6 bases; unmatched bases: 11. From germline, CDR1 is GTSNPN and CDR2 SVGIG (reference sequence). CDR3 DNA: TGTGCCTGCGGGACAGACTTATTACTCAATGAGCAGTTCTTC. It translates to CACGTDLLLNEQFF.

This sequence joins TRBV7-8 and TRBJ2-6; no reliable D call. Germline V gene sequence: CDR1 SGHVS, CDR2 FQNEAQ. Deletions cut 3 bases from V and 0 bases from J, with 15 bases between. This CDR3 comprises 18 residues. CDR3: CASSFVFHSTSGANVLTF. In DNA, the CDR3 is TGTGCCAGCAGCTTCGTTTTCCACTCCACCTCTGGGGCCAACGTCCTGACTTTC.

The chain employs TRBV5-1 and TRBJ2-7, with 7 bases identical to TRBD2. V gave up 3 bases and J gave up 6 bases; unmatched junction bases: 9. Germline loops: CDR1 SGHRS, CDR2 YFSETQ. This CDR3 spans 14 amino acids. CDR3 nucleotides: TGCGCCAGCAGCTACGGGACTATCGGGACCGAGCAGTACTTC. It specifies CASSYGTIGTEQYF.

The chain recombines TRBV25-1 with TRBJ1-1, with TRBD1 matching 8 bases. The CDR3 length is 16 residues. V lost 4 bases to trimming and J lost 1 base; unmatched junction nucleotides: 8. Per the germline V gene, CDR1 is MGHDK and CDR2 is SYGVNS. The CDR3 loop reads CASSAQGERGNTEAFF. The CDR3 region has the DNA TGTGCCAGCAGTGCACAGGGGGAGAGGGGGAACACTGAAGCTTTCTTT. Full variable domain (outside the CDR3, taken from reference TRBV25-1 and TRBJ1-1): EADIYQTPRYLVIGTGKKITLECSQTMGHDKMYWYQQDPGMELHLIHYSYGVNSTEKGDLSSESTVSRIRTEHFPLTLESARPSHTSQYLCASSAQGERGNTEAFFGQGTRLTVV.

This sequence joins TRBV24-1 and TRBJ2-3; TRBD2 is a possible D gene (5 bases). The CDR3 covers 16 residues. Trimming took 3 bases from V and 4 from J, leaving 16 bases between them. In germline, CDR1 is KGHDR, CDR2 SFDVKD. The CDR3 DNA follows: TGTGCCACCAGTGATCAGAGGGTTAGGGCTGCAGATACGCAGTATTTT. Protein: CATSDQRVRAADTQYF.

Comment on this clone: Within the sample, other DNA sequences also encode this same CDR3. The chain has TRBV28 and TRBJ2-6, with 9 bases lining up with TRBD1. Trimming took 3 bases from V and 3 from J; bases not matched to a gene: 12. Germline CDR1 is MDHEN and CDR2 is SYDVKM. The CDR3 spans 19 residues. In DNA, the CDR3 is TGTGCCAGCAGTTTCGTGGGACAGGGCCGGAGGGGTGGGGCCAACGTCCTGACTTTC. It codes for CASSFVGQGRRGGANVLTF.

The chain combines TRBV7-9 with TRBJ1-2, with 9 bases matching TRBD1. CDR3 size: 15 residues. Germline CDR1 SEHNR, CDR2 FQNEAQ (reference sequence). V was clipped by 0 bases and J by 5 bases; unmatched bases: 4. The CDR3 region is CASSLAGTGPYGYTF. Here the CDR3 DNA reads TGTGCCAGCAGCTTAGCAGGGACAGGGCCTTATGGCTACACCTTC.

The V call is TRBV7-9, the J call TRBJ1-1; 9 bases align to TRBD1. In germline, CDR1 is SEHNR, CDR2 FQNEAQ (reference sequence). The J segment lost 8 bases and the V segment lost 6 bases, leaving 7 bases of the junction unmatched. The CDR3 extends over 13 amino acids. CDR3 amino acids: CASSRRDREEAFF. The CDR3 nucleotides are TGTGCCAGCAGTCGCCGGGACAGGGAAGAAGCTTTCTTT.

The gene calls are TRBV6-5 and TRBJ1-3; D gene ambiguous. In germline, CDR1 is MNHEY, CDR2 SVGAGI. Trimming pared 8 bases from V and 3 bases from J, leaving 17 bases between. The CDR3 is 15 residues long. CDR3 in amino acids: CASCRVPLSGNTIYF. The CDR3 DNA sequence: TGTGCCAGCTGCCGGGTACCTCTAAGTGGAAACACCATATATTTT.

V and J are TRBV11-3 and TRBJ1-1; 7 nucleotides align to TRBD1. Trimming cost V 3 bases and J 5 bases; bases outside gene matches: 3. The CDR3 has 13 residues. Germline CDR1 reads SGHNT; CDR2 reads YENEEA. CDR3 residues: CASSFNRGTEAFF. The CDR3 DNA reads TGTGCCAGCAGCTTCAACAGGGGAACTGAAGCTTTCTTT.

This clone has only a few counts. A read error may produce the germline difference seen at one junction end. This chain uses TRBV4-1 with TRBJ2-3; 7 bases agree with TRBD2. Germline V CDR1 and CDR2: MGHRA, YSYEKL. This CDR3 spans 14 amino acids. In DNA form, the CDR3 reads TGCGCCAGCAGACAAGCGGGGTGGACAGATACGCAGTATTTT. Residues: CASRQAGWTDTQYF.

This chain links TRBV3-1 (or the pseudogene TRBV3-2) with TRBJ1-2; the D is unclear. The CDR3 runs to 13 residues. Germline-derived CDR1 and CDR2 are LGHDT and YNNKEL (reference sequence). With 0 bases removed from V and 8 bases from J, the gap between germline ends came to 10 bases. CDR3 in DNA: TGTGCCAGCAGCCAAGAAGCGGGCAGGGGCTACACCTTC. Translating gives CASSQEAGRGYTF.

V and J are TRBV13 and TRBJ2-3; no clear D gene. Germline CDR1 is PRHDT and CDR2 is FYEKMQ (reference sequence). V lost 5 bases and J lost 0, with 9 bases in between. The CDR3 is 14 amino acids. DNA for the CDR3: TGTGCCAGCAGCCAGGTAATTAGCACAGATACGCAGTATTTT. This sequence encodes CASSQVISTDTQYF.

V and J are TRBV24-1 and TRBJ2-1, with 8 bases lining up with TRBD1. The CDR3 sequence is 16 residues long. The ends lost 2 bases at V and 3 bases at J; junction bases unmatched: 5. The germline V gene encodes CDR1 KGHDR and CDR2 SFDVKD. In DNA, the CDR3 is TGTGCCACCAGTGATTCCCGGACAGGGTACTACAATGAGCAGTTCTTC. Protein product: CATSDSRTGYYNEQFF.

This clone has only one observation. The rearrangement links TRBV4-2 to TRBJ2-3; D is undetermined. V was trimmed by 0 bases and J by 5 bases, leaving 15 bases between them. There are 16 residues in the CDR3. The V gene's germline CDR1 is LGHNA and CDR2 YNFKEQ. The CDR3 region has the DNA TGTGCCAGCAGCCAAGATCTCGGGTCCAAAAGAGATACGCAGTATTTT. Its protein product is CASSQDLGSKRDTQYF.

This clone was observed a few times. The CDR3 sequence: CSAWDRGGHEQYF. The DNA for the CDR3 is TGCAGCGCTTGGGACAGGGGCGGTCACGAGCAGTACTTC. The chain employs TRBV29-1 and TRBJ2-7; 10 bases match TRBD1. V dropped 7 bases and J dropped 5; count of bases not matched to a gene: 8. CDR3 size: 13 residues. The germline CDR1 and CDR2 sequences are SQVTM and ANQGSEA.

The rearrangement uses TRBV5-6 and TRBJ2-2; 7 nucleotides line up with TRBD1. Looked up from germline, CDR1 is SGHDT and CDR2 is YYEEEE. V lost 0 bases to trimming and J lost 5 bases; unmatched junction nucleotides: 4. The CDR3 extends over 15 amino acids. This CDR3 is CASSLGDSQTGELFF. The CDR3 nucleotides read TGTGCCAGCAGCTTGGGGGACAGTCAGACCGGGGAGCTGTTTTTT.

The J gene is TRBJ1-5, the V gene TRBV6-5; D unresolved. Trimming stripped 6 bases from V and 0 bases from J, with 12 bases between. CDR1 is MNHEY, CDR2 SVGAGI, per germline. This CDR3 has 15 amino acids. Here the CDR3 reads CASSLHKNSNQPQHF. Here the CDR3 DNA reads TGTGCCAGCAGCCTTCACAAAAATAGCAATCAGCCCCAGCATTTT.